The 29 T cell receptor beta chains below come from one sample, sequenced in a study of identical twins. TCRdb independently ran MiXCR on the 5' RACE reads; one entry per CDR3 protein. The table includes hundreds of thousands of distinct CDR3 sequences, less than 10% detected once. The sample was also linked to a second study, of yellow fever vaccine responses in identical twins.

The sample comprised PBMCs. These receptors came from a woman between 18 and 29 years old in good health.

This sequence joins TRBV7-8 and TRBJ2-7, with D unclear. Germline lookup yields CDR1 SGHVS and CDR2 FQNEAQ. The length of the CDR3 is 15 residues. The ends were cut back, 5 bases at V and 5 bases at J, with 19 bases in the middle. CDR3 nucleotides: TGTGCCAGCAGCAAAAGCCCGGGCATGAGCGACGAGCAGTACTTC. This encodes CASSKSPGMSDEQYF.

This clonotype was seen ten or more times. CDR3 in amino acids: CSPVWGQGFPNTGELFF. DNA of the CDR3: TGCAGCCCAGTATGGGGACAGGGTTTCCCGAACACCGGGGAGCTGTTTTTT. The V gene is TRBV29-1, the J gene TRBJ2-2; 9 bases align to TRBD1. This CDR3 contains 17 residues. CDR1 SQVTM and CDR2 ANQGSEA come from the germline V gene. The V and J ends lost 8 bases and 0 bases, in that order; junction bases with no gene match: 13.

This CDR3 reads CASSLLRSMVEQYF. The CDR3 DNA reads TGTGCCAGCAGTTTATTACGGTCGATGGTCGAGCAGTACTTC. The rearrangement joins TRBV28 to TRBJ2-7, with D unclear. V shed 1 base and J shed 6 bases, with 13 bases lying between them. The CDR3 has 14 residues. Germline CDR1 MDHEN, CDR2 SYDVKM.

V and J are TRBV24-1 and TRBJ1-6; unclear D gene. Trimming stripped 3 bases from V and 9 bases from J, with 11 bases between. The CDR3 extends over 14 amino acids. Germline V gene lookup returns CDR1 KGHDR and CDR2 SFDVKD. DNA of the CDR3: TGTGCCACCAGTGATACCACGGCTGGTTCACCCCTCCACTTT. Its translation is CATSDTTAGSPLHF.

This clonotype occurred many times. V gene TRBV4-2 combines with J gene TRBJ2-7, with 12 nucleotides matching TRBD2. Germline V lookup: CDR1 LGHNA, CDR2 YNFKEQ. The V gene end was trimmed by 0 bases and the J gene end by 1 base; junction bases not matched to a gene: 10. The CDR3 contains 19 residues. The chain's CDR3 is CASSQEGASGLAGSYEQYF. As DNA, the CDR3 is TGTGCCAGCAGCCAAGAGGGGGCTTCTGGACTAGCGGGATCCTACGAGCAGTACTTC.

This clonotype was counted only a few times. The chain has TRBV5-1 and TRBJ2-3; unclear D gene. V was trimmed by 2 bases and J by 2 bases, leaving 12 bases between them. Germline values: CDR1 SGHRS, CDR2 YFSETQ. The CDR3 sequence is 15 residues long. The CDR3, as DNA: TGCGCCAGCAGCTTAGTACACAGAAACACAGATACGCAGTATTTT. Its protein product is CASSLVHRNTDTQYF.

This clonotype has just a few counts. J is TRBJ1-4 and V is TRBV28; D is perhaps TRBD1 (6 bases). The germline V gene has CDR1 MDHEN and CDR2 SYDVKM. The ends were cut back, 6 bases at V and 5 bases at J, with 10 bases in the middle. This CDR3 comprises 13 residues. CDR3 bases: TGTGCCAGCAGGACAGGCTACAATGAAAAACTGTTTTTT. It codes for CASRTGYNEKLFF.

This clonotype came up many times. The chain combines TRBV4-3 with TRBJ2-7; D might be TRBD2 (6 bases). Trimming shortened V by 1 base and J by 6 bases, and 16 bases separated the two germline ends. Germline lookup yields CDR1 LGHNA and CDR2 YSLEER. The length of the CDR3 is 15 residues. Here the CDR3 reads CASSQGPSRDSEQYF. The CDR3 DNA is TGCGCCAGCAGCCAAGGTCCGTCCCGGGACTCCGAGCAGTACTTC.

This clonotype was detected a few times. The chain links TRBV4-2 to TRBJ2-1; 11 nucleotides line up with TRBD2. The CDR3 spans 19 residues. Germline assignment: CDR1 LGHNA and CDR2 YNFKEQ. The J segment lost 0 bases and the V segment lost 4 bases, leaving 11 bases of the junction unmatched. Here the CDR3 DNA reads TGTGCCAGCAGCCTAAGGGCTAGCGGGGGGCTTAGCTCCTACAATGAGCAGTTCTTC. Translated, it gives CASSLRASGGLSSYNEQFF.

This clonotype was observed a handful of times. The genes are TRBV27 and TRBJ2-5; no clear D gene. Germline-derived CDR1 and CDR2 are MNHEY and SMNVEV (reference sequence). There are 14 residues in the CDR3. Trimming left V 4 bases short and J 5 bases short, with 14 bases between. CDR3 nucleotide sequence: TGTGCCAGCAGTTCCCCCAAGCACGCCGAGACCCAGTACTTC. It translates to CASSSPKHAETQYF.

The chain joins TRBV29-1 to TRBJ1-4; D is possibly TRBD1 (5 bases). Germline CDR1 is SQVTM and CDR2 is ANQGSEA. The ends were cut back, 4 bases at V and 2 bases at J, with 11 bases in the middle. The CDR3 sequence is 14 residues long. The CDR3 region is CSVAGGRTNEKLFF. DNA of the CDR3: TGCAGCGTTGCGGGGGGACGGACTAATGAAAAACTGTTTTTT.

The sample holds many counts of this clonotype. This chain links TRBV27 with TRBJ2-3; possibly TRBD1 or TRBD2 for D (5 bases each). The germline V gene encodes CDR1 MNHEY and CDR2 SMNVEV (reference sequence). V lost 5 bases and J lost 2, with 14 bases in between. The CDR3 is 15 amino acids. The CDR3 DNA follows: TGTGCCAGCAGTAAAGGGACCCTCACCACAGATACGCAGTATTTT. Encoded protein: CASSKGTLTTDTQYF.

The rearrangement joins TRBV7-6 to TRBJ2-2; tentatively, D is TRBD1 (6 bases). V lost 4 bases and J lost 2, with 8 bases in between. The germline V gene has CDR1 SGHVS and CDR2 FNYEAQ. The CDR3 spans 14 residues. This CDR3 is CASSWGPNTGELFF. The CDR3 DNA reads as TGTGCCAGCAGCTGGGGGCCTAACACCGGGGAGCTGTTTTTT.

This clonotype was picked up a small number of times. This chain links TRBV5-4 with TRBJ2-6; D not certain. V lost 4 bases and J 4 bases, leaving 18 bases between the germline ends. CDR3 length equals 17 residues. Germline V CDR1 and CDR2: SGHNT, YYREEE (reference sequence). CDR3 nucleotide sequence: TGTGCCAGCAGCCCCCCGACCGGTATGGGGGGGGCCAACGTCCTGACTTTC. Residues: CASSPPTGMGGANVLTF.

The table lists this clonotype with many counts. The rearrangement joins TRBV12-3 or TRBV12-4 to TRBJ2-2, with unresolved D. V was shortened by 3 bases and J by 4 bases, with 9 bases between the two germline ends. The CDR3 has 14 amino acids. CDR3 DNA sequence: TGTGCCAGCAGTTTGGACGGAACCACCGGGGAGCTGTTTTTT. Translating it yields CASSLDGTTGELFF.

In its sample, this clonotype was seen a few times. The chain has TRBV10-3 and TRBJ2-2; possibly TRBD1 for D (6 bases). This CDR3 has 16 residues. Germline lookup yields CDR1 ENHRY and CDR2 SYGVKD. Trimming cost V 2 bases and J 8 bases, with 18 bases left between them. The CDR3 DNA follows: TGTGCCATCAGTGAGCGCCCGCGCCTGGGGGCTGGGGAGCTGTTTTTT. As protein: CAISERPRLGAGELFF.

This clonotype was detected ten times or more. The V gene is TRBV6-4, the J gene TRBJ2-7; 12 nucleotides align to TRBD1. V gave up 2 bases and J gave up 7 bases; unmatched junction bases: 3. The CDR3 is made up of 14 amino acids. Per the germline V gene, CDR1 is MRHNA and CDR2 is SNTAGT. CDR3 coding DNA: TGTGCCAGCAGTGACGGGACAGGGGGCAAGGAGCAGTACTTC. This translates into CASSDGTGGKEQYF.

V gene TRBV12-3 or TRBV12-4 combines with J gene TRBJ1-4, with D possibly matching TRBD1 (6 bases). The CDR3 contains 15 residues. V was clipped by 5 bases and J by 8 bases, with 18 bases between them. CDR3 in amino acids: CASSNRREGGEKLFF. The DNA for the CDR3 is TGTGCCAGCAGTAACCGCCGGGAGGGGGGAGAAAAACTGTTTTTT.

The table lists this clonotype with a few counts. This chain connects TRBV15 to TRBJ1-2; 7 bases align to TRBD1. This CDR3 has 18 amino acids. Trimming took 2 bases from V and 3 from J; bases not matched to a gene: 15. Germline assignment: CDR1 LNHNV and CDR2 YYDKDF (reference sequence). DNA for the CDR3: TGTGCCACCAGCAGACACTCCGGGGAGACAGGGACGGACTATGGCTACACCTTC. As protein: CATSRHSGETGTDYGYTF.

The table lists this clonotype with a few counts. V and J are TRBV6-5 and TRBJ2-2; 8 bases match TRBD2. Germline V lookup: CDR1 MNHEY, CDR2 SVGAGI. The CDR3 spans 18 residues. J was trimmed by 4 bases and V by 4 bases; bases with no gene match: 14. The DNA for the CDR3 is TGTGCCAGCAGTTCACCTCACCTGACTAGCGAGATCACCGGGGAGCTGTTTTTT. This translates into CASSSPHLTSEITGELFF.

The chain joins TRBV30 to TRBJ2-7, with 9 positions matching TRBD2. Germline CDR1 GTSNPN, CDR2 SVGIG (reference sequence). This CDR3 is 12 amino acids long. Trimming at V came to 4 bases and at J to 3 bases, leaving 1 base not matched to a gene. The CDR3 bases are TGTGCCTGGATGACTAGCGGCTACGAGCAGTACTTC. Encoded protein: CAWMTSGYEQYF. Based on the CDR3 plus reference TRBV30 and TRBJ2-7, the full variable domain is SQTIHQWPATLVQPVGSPLSLECTVEGTSNPNLYWYRQAAGRGLQLLFYSVGIGQISSEVPQNLSASRPQDRQFILSSKKLLLSDSGFYLCAWMTSGYEQYFGPGTRLTVT.

This chain links TRBV4-2 with TRBJ2-5; 8 bases are shared with TRBD1. This CDR3 has 16 residues. After removal of 0 bases from V and 5 bases from J, the junction contained 8 bases not matched to a gene. CDR1 is LGHNA, CDR2 YNFKEQ, per germline. In DNA, the CDR3 is TGTGCCAGCAGCCAAGAGGCAGGGGGCCTAGGGGAGACCCAGTACTTC. It translates to CASSQEAGGLGETQYF.

The V call is TRBV25-1, the J call TRBJ2-5, with D possibly being TRBD1 or TRBD2 (5 bases each). V was shortened by 3 bases and J by 5 bases, with 16 bases between the two germline ends. This CDR3 is built from 15 residues. Germline CDR1 and CDR2: MGHDK and SYGVNS. The DNA for the CDR3 is TGTGCCAGCAGTGACCCGGGACGCCTCGCGGAGACCCAGTACTTC. Its protein is CASSDPGRLAETQYF.

In this sample, this clonotype turned up many times. The V and J genes are TRBV5-1 and TRBJ2-1; unclear D gene. Germline CDR1 is SGHRS and CDR2 is YFSETQ. V was cut by 0 bases and J by 8 bases, with 3 bases left in between. The CDR3 totals 11 residues. In DNA form, the CDR3 reads TGCGCCAGCAGCTTGGAGGATGAGCAGTTCTTC. Residues: CASSLEDEQFF.

This clonotype was seen a few times. V usage is TRBV29-1 and J usage is TRBJ2-1; TRBD1 matches 11 bases. The ends lost 7 bases at V and 4 bases at J; junction bases unmatched: 3. From germline, CDR1 is SQVTM and CDR2 ANQGSEA. The CDR3 has 13 residues. The DNA for the CDR3 is TGCAGCGCAGGGACAGGGGGTTACAATGAGCAGTTCTTC. As protein: CSAGTGGYNEQFF.

This clonotype was recorded many times. An end of the junction does not agree with germline; a read error may underlie this. V is TRBV7-9 and J is TRBJ2-3; 10 bases agree with TRBD1. The germline V gene encodes CDR1 SEHNR and CDR2 FQNEAQ (reference sequence). The CDR3 loop spans 15 amino acids. The CDR3, as DNA: TGTGCCAGCAGTTTAGGACAGGGGGACACAGATACGCAGTATTTT. Amino acid sequence: CASSLGQGDTDTQYF.

This chain links TRBV6-2 or TRBV6-3 with TRBJ2-7; TRBD2 matches at 9 bases. There are 14 residues in the CDR3. The germline V gene has CDR1 MNHEY and CDR2 SVGEGT. The V gene end was trimmed by 5 bases and the J gene end by 7 bases; junction bases not matched to a gene: 9. The CDR3, as DNA: TGTGCCAGCAGTGCAGGGACTAGCTCCGGAGAGCAGTACTTC. Protein sequence: CASSAGTSSGEQYF.

The gene calls are TRBV5-4 and TRBJ2-5, with D possibly called TRBD1 or TRBD2 (5 bases each). V gave up 3 bases and J gave up 1 base, with 13 bases separating them. CDR3 length: 15 residues. CDR1 and CDR2 (germline): SGHNT, YYREEE (reference sequence). The CDR3 DNA sequence: TGTGCCAGCAGCTACGAGCCGGGACCCCAAGAGACCCAGTACTTC. This sequence encodes CASSYEPGPQETQYF.

Many counts were recorded for this clonotype. The chain carries TRBV7-6 and TRBJ2-5, with unresolved D. From germline, CDR1 is SGHVS and CDR2 FNYEAQ. Trimming stripped 3 bases from V and 4 bases from J, with 6 bases between. The CDR3 extends over 12 amino acids. In DNA, the CDR3 is TGTGCCAGCAGCTTCACGGTAGAGACCCAGTACTTC. Its translation: CASSFTVETQYF.